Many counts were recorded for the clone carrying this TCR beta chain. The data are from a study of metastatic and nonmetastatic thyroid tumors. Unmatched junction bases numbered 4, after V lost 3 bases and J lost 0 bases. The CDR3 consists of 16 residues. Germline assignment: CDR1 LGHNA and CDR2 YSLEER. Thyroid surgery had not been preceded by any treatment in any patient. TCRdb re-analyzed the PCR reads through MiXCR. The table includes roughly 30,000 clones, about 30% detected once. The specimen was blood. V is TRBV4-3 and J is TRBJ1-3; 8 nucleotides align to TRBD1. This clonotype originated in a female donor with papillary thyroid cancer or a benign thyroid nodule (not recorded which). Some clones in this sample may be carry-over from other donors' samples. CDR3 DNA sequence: TGCGCCAGCAGCCAGGACAGGGTGCCCTCTGGAAACACCATATATTTT. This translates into CASSQDRVPSGNTIYF.